Below are 8 T cell receptor beta chains sequenced from a single sample in a study of cytomegalovirus exposure and HLA in healthy donors. Both 60 Vbeta primers and 13 Jbeta primers went into the PCR. Here immunoSEQ multiplex PCR was the method, and the copy in TCRdb shows in-frame clones only, minus some. The sample lists hundreds of thousands of clones, around four fifths occurring once. The material sequenced was PBMCs. Receptor source: a male donor in good health and CMV-seronegative.

The chain couples TRBV4-2 to TRBJ1-4, with D perhaps matching TRBD1 (5 bases). The CDR3 extends over 16 amino acids. Germline assignment: CDR1 LGHNA and CDR2 YNFKEQ. Trimming removed 1 base at V and 4 bases at J, with 13 bases between. CDR3 sequence: CASSQATGGYNEKLFF. CDR3 nucleotides: TGTGCCAGCAGCCAAGCCACCGGGGGTTATAATGAAAAACTGTTTTTT.

This chain joins TRBV27 and TRBJ2-3; 10 bases line up with TRBD2. The CDR3 length is 15 residues. The germline gives CDR1 MNHEY, CDR2 SMNVEV (reference sequence). With 0 bases clipped from V and 4 bases from J, the junction kept 1 base outside the gene matches. The CDR3 bases are TGTGCCAGCAGTTTATCGCTAGCGGGAGCAGATACGCAGTATTTT. Amino acid sequence: CASSLSLAGADTQYF.

This sequence joins TRBV9 and TRBJ2-7; D is unresolved. Germline loops: CDR1 SGDLS, CDR2 YYNGEE. This CDR3 has 13 amino acids. Trimming stripped 1 base from V and 6 bases from J, with 11 bases between. As DNA, the CDR3 is TGTGCCAGCAGCGTATTGGCCTCAGGCGAGCAGTACTTC. Amino acids: CASSVLASGEQYF.

The rearrangement uses TRBV5-1 and TRBJ1-1, with a weak D call TRBD1 (6 bases). This CDR3 has 12 residues. With 3 bases removed from V and 5 bases from J, the gap between germline ends came to 8 bases. CDR1 and CDR2 from the germline V gene are SGHRS and YFSETQ. CDR3: CASSSTGTEAFF. As DNA, the CDR3 is TGCGCCAGCAGCTCCACAGGGACTGAAGCTTTCTTT. The entire variable domain, with the rest obtained from reference TRBV5-1 and TRBJ1-1, is as follows: KAGVTQTPRYLIKTRGQQVTLSCSPISGHRSVSWYQQTPGQGLQFLFEYFSETQRNKGNFPGRFSGRQFSNSRSEMNVSTLELGDSALYLCASSSTGTEAFFGQGTRLTVV.

This clone was seen more than once but under ten times. The rearrangement joins TRBV15 to TRBJ2-1, with 9 bases matching TRBD1. Per the germline V gene, CDR1 is LNHNV and CDR2 is YYDKDF (reference sequence). The CDR3 is made up of 16 amino acids. The V gene end was trimmed by 4 bases and the J gene end by 0 bases; junction bases not matched to a gene: 4. CDR3 residues: CATSTGTGSSYNEQFF. The CDR3, as DNA: TGTGCCACCAGCACCGGGACAGGGAGCTCCTACAATGAGCAGTTCTTC.

Notes on this clone: Other DNA sequences in this sample translate to the same CDR3. V usage is TRBV5-1 and J usage is TRBJ2-1; tentative D call: TRBD1 (6 bases). Germline V CDR1 and CDR2: SGHRS, YFSETQ. This CDR3 region has 15 residues. Trimming left V 3 bases short and J 0 bases short, with 10 bases between. The DNA of the CDR3 is TGCGCCAGCAGCTCCCAGGGGAGCTCCTACAATGAGCAGTTCTTC. Translation gives CASSSQGSSYNEQFF.

This rearrangement joins TRBV7-8 to TRBJ2-3; TRBD1 matches 9 bases. V lost 4 bases and J lost 0; bases outside the gene matches: 5. The CDR3 is made up of 16 amino acids. Germline lookup yields CDR1 SGHVS and CDR2 FQNEAQ. CDR3 protein: CASSSDRGGSTDTQYF. CDR3 sequence (DNA): TGTGCCAGCAGCTCGGACAGGGGAGGGAGCACAGATACGCAGTATTTT.

The V and J genes are TRBV15 and TRBJ2-7; 8 nucleotides match TRBD1. CDR1 is LNHNV, CDR2 YYDKDF, per germline (reference sequence). The CDR3 spans 19 residues. J lost 3 bases, V lost 4 bases, and 20 bases had no gene match. As DNA, the CDR3 is TGTGCCACCAGCACCAACACTGCGATGGGGAGACAGGGGAACTACGAGCAGTACTTC. This translates into CATSTNTAMGRQGNYEQYF.